This TCR beta chain is from a study of shared clonotypes between healthy human individuals. Study at large: Plates per donor: three CD4 naive, three CD4 memory, two CD8 naive, one CD8 memory. General study findings and limits: In this cohort, only blood was sampled, and tissue repertoires likely differ.

Concerning this clone itself: What it binds is not known. One junction end does not reproduce the germline sequence, and a read error may be involved.

CDR3 length: 17 residues. CDR1 is SGHTA, CDR2 FQGNSA, per germline. At the deep level, the assay was run. Several immunoSEQ plates held equal portions of the genomic DNA taken from each subset. Using immunoSEQ multiplex PCR, the repertoire was profiled, and TCRdb retains in-frame clones only, with some absent. The sample has about 1 million clones, around 76% seen once. The sequencing input was memory CD4+ T cells sorted from blood. Indicated subset: CD45RA-negative fraction. The receptor's source is a man aged 18 to 30 in good health. The chain uses TRBV7-2 and TRBJ2-6; the match to TRBD1 covers 9 bases. The CDR3 bases are TGTGCCAGCAGTCGGACAGGGGTCCGCTCTTGGGCCAACGTCCTGACTTTC. As protein: CASSRTGVRSWANVLTF.